A single sample gave rise to the 32 T cell receptor beta chains below, sequenced in a study of blood T cell repertoires in COVID-19 (dated by TCRdb to 2018 to 2021). Libraries were made using the immunoSEQ multiplex PCR assay. Imported from immuneACCESS, the table was reduced by TCRdb to in-frame sequences with V and J called. These copies leave out some clones; in studies compared against another copy, an unresolved V gene accounts for under half, and the cause of the remainder is not known. A total of tens of thousands of clones appear in this sample, approximately 79% of them only once. The ten top clones hold 32% of the sample. The source material was peripheral blood. These receptors originate from a human donor in a cohort sampled during active COVID-19.

This rearrangement joins TRBV4-2 to TRBJ2-7; 13 positions agree with TRBD2. This CDR3 is 20 amino acids long. Germline lookup yields CDR1 LGHNA and CDR2 YNFKEQ. The ends lost 0 bases at V and 0 bases at J; junction bases unmatched: 11. The CDR3 DNA is TGTGCCAGCAGCCAAGAAACTAGCGGGAGGGTTTTGAGGAGCTCCTACGAGCAGTACTTC. Residues: CASSQETSGRVLRSSYEQYF.

This chain connects TRBV7-8 to TRBJ2-3; TRBD2 aligns across 9 bases. The germline V gene encodes CDR1 SGHVS and CDR2 FQNEAQ. This CDR3 comprises 17 residues. The trim removed 5 bases at V and 3 bases at J, leaving 12 bases unmatched. This CDR3 reads CASSPRRAGGQTDTQYF. The CDR3 DNA reads as TGTGCCAGCAGCCCCCGGCGAGCGGGAGGTCAAACAGATACGCAGTATTTT. The whole variable domain, remainder taken from reference TRBV7-8 and TRBJ2-3, is GAGVSQSPRYKVAKRGQDVALRCDPISGHVSLFWYQQALGQGPEFLTYFQNEAQLDKSGLPSDRFFAERPEGSVSTLKIQRTQQEDSAVYLCASSPRRAGGQTDTQYFGPGTRLTVL.

The chain employs TRBV15 and TRBJ1-1; D perhaps matches TRBD1 (5 bases). CDR1 and CDR2 from the germline V gene are LNHNV and YYDKDF (reference sequence). The CDR3 extends over 15 amino acids. Trimming cost V 6 bases and J 4 bases, with 18 bases left between them. The CDR3, as DNA: TGTGCCACCAGTGTCGCAGGGCTTGGAAGCACTGAAGCTTTCTTT. This codes for CATSVAGLGSTEAFF.

The gene calls are TRBV11-1 and TRBJ2-3, with 9 nucleotides matching TRBD1. CDR3 size: 15 residues. The germline V gene has CDR1 SGHAT and CDR2 FQDESV (reference sequence). Trimming removed 4 bases from V and 5 bases from J; junction bases left unmatched: 7. The DNA for the CDR3 is TGTGCCAGCAGCTACAGGGGGCGCATGGTAGATACGCAGTATTTT. Protein sequence: CASSYRGRMVDTQYF.

V usage is TRBV27 and J usage is TRBJ1-6; D might be TRBD1 (6 bases). With 4 bases removed from V and 11 bases from J, the gap between germline ends came to 15 bases. This CDR3 has 14 amino acids. Per germline, CDR1 MNHEY and CDR2 SMNVEV (reference sequence). CDR3 nucleotide sequence: TGTGCCAGCAGTTCTAACAGGGCTAGTACACCCCTCCACTTT. This sequence encodes CASSSNRASTPLHF.

The rearrangement uses TRBV11-2 and TRBJ1-1, with D perhaps TRBD1 (5 bases). Germline loops: CDR1 SGHAT, CDR2 FQNNGV. This CDR3 has 15 amino acids. V dropped 4 bases and J dropped 5 bases, with 17 bases sitting between them. The CDR3 loop is CASSSRASDTTEAFF. In nucleotides, the CDR3 is TGTGCCAGCAGCTCCCGAGCCTCGGACACAACTGAAGCTTTCTTT.

The chain combines TRBV20-1 with TRBJ2-4; a possible D gene is TRBD2 (6 bases). CDR1 and CDR2 from the germline V gene are DFQATT and SNEGSKA (reference sequence). Trimming pared 3 bases from V and 6 bases from J, leaving 6 bases between. The CDR3 runs to 11 residues. CDR3 nucleotides: TGCAGTGCTAGGGGGGGAAACATTCAGTACTTC. It translates to CSARGGNIQYF.

The CDR3 coding sequence is TGTGCCAGCGCTAGCGGGGCGATCCCCTACGAGCAGTACTTC. It codes for CASASGAIPYEQYF. The chain combines TRBV2 with TRBJ2-7; 9 bases fit TRBD2. This CDR3 region has 14 residues. Losses at the gene ends were 8 bases for V and 2 bases for J; bases not matched to a gene: 7. Germline assignment: CDR1 SNHLY and CDR2 FYNNEI. The whole variable domain, remainder taken from reference TRBV2 and TRBJ2-7, is EPEVTQTPSHQVTQMGQEVILRCVPISNHLYFYWYRQILGQKVEFLVSFYNNEISEKSEIFDDQFSVERPDGSNFTLKIRSTKLEDSAMYFCASASGAIPYEQYFGPGTRLTVT.

This chain links TRBV11-2 with TRBJ2-5; no reliable D call. Trimming took off 5 bases at V and 5 bases at J, with 15 bases between the two ends. The CDR3 length is 14 residues. Per germline, CDR1 SGHAT and CDR2 FQNNGV. CDR3 in DNA: TGTGCCAGCAGCATTGACGGAACCGGGGAGACCCAGTACTTC. It encodes CASSIDGTGETQYF.

The chain has TRBV14 and TRBJ1-2; maybe TRBD1 (6 bases). The V gene lost 1 base and the J gene lost 2 bases, with 11 bases spanning the gap. The CDR3 has 15 amino acids. The V gene's germline CDR1 is SGHDN and CDR2 FVKESK. CDR3 residues: CASSQARTGNYGYTF. CDR3 in DNA: TGTGCCAGCAGCCAAGCCCGAACAGGGAACTATGGCTACACCTTC. Full variable domain (missing parts from reference TRBV14 and TRBJ1-2): EAGVTQFPSHSVIEKGQTVTLRCDPISGHDNLYWYRRVMGKEIKFLLHFVKESKQDESGMPNNRFLAERTGGTYSTLKVQPAELEDSGVYFCASSQARTGNYGYTFGSGTRLTVV.

This clone was seen a single time. The chain couples TRBV7-9 to TRBJ2-7, with 9 bases that match TRBD2. There are 16 residues in the CDR3. V shed 0 bases and J 3 bases; nucleotides not matched to a gene: 6. CDR1 is SEHNR, CDR2 FQNEAQ, per germline (reference sequence). CDR3 in DNA: TGTGCCAGCAGCTTAGCGCGCGTAGCGGGGGACTACGAGCAGTACTTC. Residues: CASSLARVAGDYEQYF.

This clone was picked up a small number of times. The rearrangement links TRBV5-8 to TRBJ1-5; D unclear. Trimming left V 2 bases short and J 4 bases short, with 13 bases between. Germline CDR1 is SGHTS and CDR2 is YDEGEE. This CDR3 spans 15 amino acids. The CDR3 DNA reads as TGTGCCAGCAGCTTCGGGTCACGGCTAAATCAGCCCCAGCATTTT. Residues: CASSFGSRLNQPQHF. Complete variable domain (other parts from reference TRBV5-8 and TRBJ1-5): EAGVTQSPTHLIKTRGQQATLRCSPISGHTSVYWYQQALGLGLQFLLWYDEGEERNRGNFPPRFSGRQFPNYSSELNVNALELEDSALYLCASSFGSRLNQPQHFGDGTRLSIL.

The chain carries TRBV6-8 and TRBJ1-1; D not certain. Trimming cost V 6 bases and J 9 bases, with 8 bases left between them. This CDR3 spans 10 amino acids. Germline CDR1 reads MNHGY; CDR2 reads SAAAGT. The CDR3 bases are TGTGCCAGCAGAGGGAGGAAAGCTTTCTTT. It translates to CASRGRKAFF.

This chain connects TRBV2 to TRBJ1-2; 10 bases fit TRBD1. The CDR3 sequence is 14 residues long. Germline V gives CDR1 SNHLY, CDR2 FYNNEI. With 10 bases clipped from V and 2 bases from J, the junction kept 7 bases outside the gene matches. The CDR3, as DNA: TGTGCCACGGGACAGGGGACGATAAACTATGGCTACACCTTC. Its protein is CATGQGTINYGYTF.

The sample holds one count of this clone. The V call is TRBV10-1, the J call TRBJ2-3; D may be TRBD2 (6 bases). The V gene's germline CDR1 is WNHNN and CDR2 SYGVQD (reference sequence). V lost 8 bases to trimming and J lost 2 bases, with 23 bases between them. CDR3 length: 17 amino acids. The CDR3 region is CASRPTWWRDLTDTQYF. The CDR3 bases are TGCGCCAGCCGCCCCACTTGGTGGCGGGACCTCACAGATACGCAGTATTTT.

The V gene is TRBV27, the J gene TRBJ1-1; D is perhaps TRBD1 (6 bases). The V gene's germline CDR1 is MNHEY and CDR2 SMNVEV (reference sequence). CDR3 length: 17 amino acids. V was shortened by 5 bases and J by 5 bases, with 24 bases between the two germline ends. The CDR3 nucleotides are TGTGCCAGCAGTACATACAGGGCGGTCCGAGTAGTGACTGAAGCTTTCTTT. Its protein product is CASSTYRAVRVVTEAFF.

This chain links TRBV7-8 with TRBJ2-3, with D possibly TRBD1 on 5 matching bases. V was pared by 7 bases and J by 8 bases, with 22 bases between. In germline, CDR1 is SGHVS, CDR2 FQNEAQ. CDR3 length: 15 residues. CDR3 sequence reads: CASNPLAAGQGTQYF. The CDR3 DNA reads as TGTGCCAGCAACCCCTTAGCAGCAGGTCAGGGTACGCAGTATTTT.

The rearrangement links TRBV3-1 (or the pseudogene TRBV3-2) to TRBJ1-1; D remains unclear. V was pared by 4 bases and J by 0 bases, with 12 bases between. Germline assignment: CDR1 LGHDT and CDR2 YNNKEL (reference sequence). The CDR3 covers 15 residues. The CDR3 region has the DNA TGTGCCAGCAGCCCGAAGATGGGCTTGAACACTGAAGCTTTCTTT. As protein: CASSPKMGLNTEAFF.

V gene TRBV2 combines with J gene TRBJ1-5; TRBD1 aligns across 8 bases. CDR1 SNHLY and CDR2 FYNNEI come from the germline V gene. The CDR3 loop spans 14 amino acids. V was pared by 4 bases and J by 6 bases, with 5 bases of the junction left unmatched. CDR3 loop: CASSGGDRRQPQHF. The DNA of the CDR3 is TGTGCCAGCAGTGGGGGGGACAGGCGTCAGCCCCAGCATTTT.

The chain recombines TRBV7-9 with TRBJ1-1, with D tentatively TRBD1 (5 bases). This CDR3 is 13 amino acids long. From germline, CDR1 is SEHNR and CDR2 FQNEAQ (reference sequence). V was cut by 5 bases and J by 1 base, with 8 bases left in between. CDR3 loop: CASSRQTNTEAFF. The CDR3 DNA sequence: TGTGCCAGCAGCCGACAGACGAACACTGAAGCTTTCTTT.

This chain joins TRBV12-5 and TRBJ1-5; D remains unclear. Germline values: CDR1 LGHNT, CDR2 FRNRAP. The CDR3 has 14 amino acids. V gave up 8 bases and J gave up 3 bases, with 14 bases separating them. In nucleotides, the CDR3 is TGTGCTAGTCAAAGAGGGTCTTTCAATCAGCCCCAGCATTTT. Translating gives CASQRGSFNQPQHF.

The chain carries TRBV29-1 and TRBJ1-2; TRBD1 aligns across 9 bases. J was trimmed by 7 bases and V by 7 bases; bases with no gene match: 7. Germline V gene sequence: CDR1 SQVTM, CDR2 ANQGSEA. The CDR3 sequence is 12 residues long. The CDR3 DNA follows: TGCAGCGGGGGACAGGGCCTGCCTGGCTACACCTTC. Translating gives CSGGQGLPGYTF.

The rearrangement uses TRBV10-3 and TRBJ2-7; TRBD2 might be the D (5 bases). This CDR3 spans 12 amino acids. The ends were cut back, 6 bases at V and 3 bases at J, with 9 bases in the middle. Germline V gene sequence: CDR1 ENHRY, CDR2 SYGVKD. The CDR3 here is CAISGADYEQYF. The CDR3 DNA reads TGTGCCATCAGCGGAGCGGACTACGAGCAGTACTTC.

The gene calls are TRBV28 and TRBJ2-3, with 10 positions matching TRBD2. Germline trimming cut 7 bases from V and 6 bases from J; bases unmatched to any gene: 10. The germline V gene has CDR1 MDHEN and CDR2 SYDVKM. The CDR3 extends over 15 amino acids. CDR3 sequence reads: CASTPSGSSPDTQYF. Here the CDR3 DNA reads TGTGCCAGCACCCCTAGCGGGAGTTCCCCGGATACGCAGTATTTT.

The chain has TRBV7-2 and TRBJ2-5; D might be TRBD2 (5 bases). The germline V gene encodes CDR1 SGHTA and CDR2 FQGNSA. Deletions cut 5 bases from V and 5 bases from J, with 15 bases between. This CDR3 has 14 residues. In nucleotides, the CDR3 is TGTGCCAGCAGCCCTAGTCGTTCGGGGGAGACCCAGTACTTC. Amino acid sequence: CASSPSRSGETQYF.

The chain carries TRBV2 and TRBJ1-6; a weak D match, TRBD1 (5 bases). CDR1 is SNHLY and CDR2 is FYNNEI in the germline V gene. The V gene lost 6 bases and the J gene lost 10 bases, with 13 bases spanning the gap. CDR3 size: 13 residues. CDR3 loop: CASRGTLGSPLHF. The CDR3 bases are TGTGCCAGCAGAGGGACTTTAGGGTCACCCCTCCACTTT.

The rearrangement links TRBV11-3 to TRBJ2-7; D gene unclear. The CDR3 extends over 13 amino acids. V lost 3 bases, J lost 1 base, and 7 bases lay in between. Germline V gene lookup returns CDR1 SGHNT and CDR2 YENEEA. CDR3 sequence reads: CASSLRQSYEQYF. Here the CDR3 DNA reads TGTGCCAGCAGCTTGAGGCAGTCCTACGAGCAGTACTTC.

This chain uses TRBV27 with TRBJ1-6; D uncertain. CDR3 length: 16 residues. Trimming stripped 5 bases from V and 0 bases from J, with 11 bases between. CDR1 is MNHEY and CDR2 is SMNVEV in the germline V gene (reference sequence). The DNA of the CDR3 is TGTGCCAGCAGTCCCCACATTCGCTCCTATAATTCACCCCTCCACTTT. Amino acids: CASSPHIRSYNSPLHF.

This clone was counted only a few times. V is TRBV19 and J is TRBJ1-2, with D perhaps matching TRBD1 (5 bases). This CDR3 comprises 17 residues. Looked up from germline, CDR1 is LNHDA and CDR2 is SQIVND (reference sequence). Trimming removed 6 bases from V and 0 bases from J, with 20 bases in between. The DNA for the CDR3 is TGTGCCAGTAGCGCCGGGGGTCTGAAAACCACTAACTATGGCTACACCTTC. This sequence encodes CASSAGGLKTTNYGYTF.

J is TRBJ1-6 and V is TRBV6-1; D is undetermined. Germline assignment: CDR1 MNHNS and CDR2 SASEGT. With 4 bases removed from V and 1 base from J, the gap between germline ends came to 11 bases. CDR3 length: 16 residues. The chain's CDR3 is CASSAGTVSYNSPLHF. CDR3 sequence (DNA): TGTGCCAGCAGTGCGGGAACGGTATCCTATAATTCACCCCTCCACTTT.

This chain connects TRBV6-2 or TRBV6-3 to TRBJ1-2; 7 nucleotides line up with TRBD1. Germline V gene sequence: CDR1 MNHEY, CDR2 SVGEGT. Losses at the gene ends were 4 bases for V and 7 bases for J; bases not matched to a gene: 6. The CDR3 is made up of 13 amino acids. The CDR3: CASSLAGGRGYTF. CDR3 nucleotides: TGTGCCAGCAGTTTGGCAGGGGGTCGTGGCTACACCTTC.

The chain joins TRBV7-2 to TRBJ2-3; D is ambiguous. Trimming pared 4 bases from V and 7 bases from J, leaving 18 bases between. The CDR3 is 15 amino acids. Looked up from germline, CDR1 is SGHTA and CDR2 is FQGNSA. CDR3 DNA sequence: TGTGCCAGCAGCTCGATTTTGTCAGGTCGTAATACGCAGTATTTT. It specifies CASSSILSGRNTQYF.